The text below deals with one T cell receptor beta chain. Its antigen is currently not known. No base quality information exists; no much larger clone differs at one position. The record originates from a study of regulatory T cells in long-lasting Graves disease (dated by TCRdb to the early 2020s). As for the study more broadly: In the newly diagnosed Graves' disease group, patients had been taking antithyroid drugs for less than 3 months. Peripheral blood TCR sequencing and RNA sequencing compared persistent Graves' disease patients with newly diagnosed Graves' disease patients. The study was registered as a clinical trial and conducted in China. A total of some 33 samples were covered by TCR sequencing, comprising approximately 13 persistent and about 20 newly diagnosed Graves' disease patients.

Counted from cysteine to valine, this CDR3 has 16 amino acids. The entry retains the CDR3 DNA only, 48 bases that are in frame from base 1. V drops 5 bases and J drops 0 bases, leaving 17 bases in between. As encoded in the germline V gene, CDR1 is MDHEN while CDR2 is SYDVKM. Library generation was performed with multiplex PCR. Instrument used: Illumina HiSeq 4000. To build TCR beta libraries, CDR3 regions were amplified by Arm-PCR using iRepertoire HTBI primers. Before sequencing, the PCR products underwent gel purification. Per the authors' processing: Gene usage analysis of CDR3 amino acid clonotypes relied on the roughly 67 TRBV and 14 TRBJ segments identified across samples. COPE and FqMerger were used to merge filtered high-quality paired reads into contigs. BLAST was used to align contigs to IMGT TRBV, TRBD and TRBJ reference genes, with CDR3 defined following IMGT. Any clonotype with a frequency above 0.1% was counted as a highly expanded clone. Shannon entropy served as the measure of repertoire diversity, while the Gini coefficient captured V-J evenness. Public clonotypes were defined as clonotypes shared by more than one individual. The public sequencing data were trimmed at Q25 with fastp and processed into clonotypes with MiXCR by TCRdb, which kept only in-frame beta chains. Identical CDR3 proteins give one entry, which carries the most common genes and DNA. Clone size and V and J calls follow TCRdb, not the original study. The sample table holds over 350,000 distinct CDR3 sequences, of which around 15% were seen once. The ten largest clonotypes hold approximately 15% of the sample.

Read against the paper, the sample's time point label means: newly diagnosed GD, antithyroid drugs for less than 3 months. RNA was extracted from PBMCs in TRIzol for both TCR sequencing and RNA sequencing. The diagnosis of Graves' disease followed American Thyroid Association guidelines. Patients were recruited from an endocrinology department in Xi'an, China. Each patient gave approximately 10 milliliters of peripheral blood, collected in an EDTA anticoagulant tube. Ficoll Paque Plus density gradient separation was used to isolate PBMCs, and no additional T cell sorting was done. An Agilent 2100 Bioanalyzer and agarose gel were used to check RNA quality, and a NanoDrop 2000 was used to measure RNA concentration. Study-wide findings and limitations: Lower TCR Shannon entropy and fewer highly expanded clones were observed in persistent Graves' disease patients than in newly diagnosed patients, which suggested clonal expansion. TRBV28, TRBJ1-2 and TRBJ2-5 were preferentially used in persistent disease, while TRBV20-1 and TRBJ2-1 were favored in newly diagnosed disease. The small sample size was acknowledged by the authors as a limitation that may reduce accuracy. Persistent patients shared more public clonotypes among themselves (around 2,800) than newly diagnosed patients did (about 1,000). Because the primary lesion, thyroid tissue, could not be accessed, the study looked at peripheral blood alone. Sequencing and analysis were restricted to the TCR beta chain.

In addition, the sample was reused for a study of T cells in Graves' hyperthyroidism and ophthalmopathy. As the second study states: Stable Graves' hyperthyroidism was defined as no progression to ophthalmopathy during 18 months of follow-up. Hyperthyroidism patients were newly diagnosed, with disease duration under 2 months, and aged 18 to 65 years. Any patient with an uncontrolled infection, another autoimmune disease, pregnancy or lactation was excluded. Diagnoses relied on clinical symptoms, serum thyroxine and TRAb, thyroid ultrasound and orbital computed tomography. The first round of RT-PCR for the TCR CDR3 was performed with the HTBI primer set and the Qiagen OneStep RT-PCR kit. Most expanded thyroid clonotypes (frequency above 0.001) were also found in blood, which suggests that blood repertoires may mirror thyroid immune responses. In cross-validation, a model built on a 13 V-J signature told ophthalmopathy apart from stable hyperthyroidism with approximately 90% sensitivity and about 81% specificity, and in testing the same model reached 80%/75%. During validation, the model predicted progression to ophthalmopathy a median of roughly 7.1 months ahead of onset, with almost 71% sensitivity and 72.22% specificity. A discovery cohort of approximately 97 patients, approximately 45 with Graves' ophthalmopathy and over 55 with stable Graves' hyperthyroidism, was used to find distinguishing TCR V-J signatures. Prospective prediction of ophthalmopathy was tested in an independent validation cohort consisting of under 20 hyperthyroidism patients and approximately 16 patients who later progressed to ophthalmopathy. The 75 to 100 discovery patients were randomly divided into training and test sets at a 7:3 ratio. Thyroid tissue and blood T-cell repertoires from six Graves' hyperthyroidism patients were also compared in the study. After blood sampling, hyperthyroidism patients were treated with methimazole at a starting dose of 30 mg daily, and ophthalmopathy patients were treated with high-dose intravenous methylprednisolone. A second multiplex PCR round built the libraries, followed by size selection and purification. The libraries were sequenced on an Illumina HiSeq2000 using paired-end 100 bp reads. SOAPnuke was used to process the raw data, with reads discarded if the reads contained adapters or uncalled bases, had a mean Phred below 15, or lacked an exact constant-primer or identifier match. High-quality paired reads were merged using COPE v1.2.5, and each unique nucleotide sequence was defined as a clonotype. Clonotypes were aligned to IMGT TRBV, TRBD and TRBJ reference segments using MiTCR v1.1. The analysis was restricted to V-J combinations with a frequency above 0.0001, which together covered just over 98% of the repertoires. The TCS score was defined as the ratio of F50 (clonal expansion) to E x V (chaos), calculated using BLOSUM62-based TCRdist between CDR3 peptides within each V-J. Welch's t-statistics and random forest reduced just over 500 V-J features to roughly 13, which were used in a naive Bayes classifier (R e1071). Sample size was not statistically predetermined, and investigators were not blinded to group allocation. The paper reports TCR Vbeta CDR3 sequencing of over 120 peripheral blood samples: approximately 41 ophthalmopathy, over 70 hyperthyroidism and 17 progressor patients.

This TCR was sampled from a woman between 50 and 59 years old with Graves disease. Donor details come from another sample of the same person, matched by shared clones. The chain is assembled from TRBV28 and TRBJ2-7, with the D call perhaps TRBD1 or TRBD2, each one matching 5 bases. The sample in question was peripheral blood mononuclear cells (PBMCs), obtained at new diagnosis, from a patient treated with antithyroid drugs. At the DNA level, the sequence is TGTGCCAGCAGTCTGACCGGGACGGTGAGCTCCTACGAGCAGTACGTC. Its coded protein is CASSLTGTVSSYEQYV.